The rows below give T cell receptor beta chains drawn from one sample of a study of tumor-infiltrating lymphocytes in primary liver carcinoma. One entry per CDR3 protein results from TCRdb running MiXCR on the multiplex PCR reads. Of hundreds of thousands of distinct CDR3 sequences listed, almost 60% are singletons. The source material was peripheral blood. The receptors were gathered from a woman in her twenties or thirties with primary liver carcinoma and hepatitis B virus infection. Each CDR3 is given with its conserved first and last residue. A D gene is named only where the DNA matches it firmly. Not all rows give a size; the values are once, few, many and, for expanded clones, a class.

>many|TRBJ2-3|TRBV14|.|13
CASSPYWSDTQYF
TGTGCCAGCAGTCCGTACTGGTCAGATACGCAGTATTTT
>many|TRBJ2-1|TRBV29-1|.|12
CSGDRGLNEQFF
TGCAGCGGTGATAGGGGGTTGAATGAGCAGTTCTTC
>.|TRBJ2-3|TRBV6-5|TRBD2|15
CTSSPLAVSIDTQYF
TGTACCAGCAGTCCACTAGCGGTGAGCATAGATACGCAGTATTTT
>.|TRBJ2-1|TRBV4-2|.|12
CAINQRGNEQFF
TGTGCCATCAACCAGCGAGGCAATGAGCAGTTCTTC
>.|TRBJ2-3|TRBV28|.|17
CASSLIPLARGPDMQYF
TGTGCCAGCAGTTTAATACCCCTAGCTCGAGGGCCAGATATGCAGTATTTT
>few|TRBJ2-5|TRBV24-1|TRBD1|14
CATSEPQGDETQYF
TGTGCCACCAGTGAACCCCAGGGGGACGAGACCCAGTACTTC
>.|TRBJ2-1|TRBV6-2/TRBV6-3|.|15
CASSYDREGASEQFF
TGTGCCAGCAGTTACGATCGGGAAGGGGCGAGTGAGCAGTTCTTC
>many|TRBJ2-7|TRBV12-3/TRBV12-4|.|15
CASSGLGLYSYEQYF
TGTGCCAGCAGTGGACTCGGACTGTACTCCTACGAGCAGTACTTC
>.|TRBJ2-7|TRBV12-3/TRBV12-4|TRBD1|14
CASSLMQGAVELYF
TGTGCCAGCAGTTTAATGCAGGGGGCTGTCGAGCTGTACTTC
>.|TRBJ2-4|TRBV6-6|.|15
CASKRTICRGDIQYF
TGTGCCAGCAAACGGACTATCTGCAGGGGGGACATTCAGTACTTC